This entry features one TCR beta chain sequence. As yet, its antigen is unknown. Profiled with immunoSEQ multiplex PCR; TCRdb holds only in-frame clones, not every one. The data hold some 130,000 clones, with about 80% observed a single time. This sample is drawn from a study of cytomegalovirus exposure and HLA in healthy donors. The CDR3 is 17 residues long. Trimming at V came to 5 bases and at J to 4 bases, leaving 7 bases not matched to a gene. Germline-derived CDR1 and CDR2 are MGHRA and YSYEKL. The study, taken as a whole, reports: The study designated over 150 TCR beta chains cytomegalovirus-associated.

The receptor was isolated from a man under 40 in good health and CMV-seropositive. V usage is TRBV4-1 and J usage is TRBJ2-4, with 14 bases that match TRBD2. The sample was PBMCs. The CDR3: CASSNPGLAGAKNIQYF. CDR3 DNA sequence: TGCGCCAGCAGCAACCCGGGACTAGCGGGAGCGAAAAACATTCAGTACTTC.